The clone carrying this TCR beta chain showed up just a few times. The CDR3 has 14 residues. CDR1 DFQATT and CDR2 SNEGSKA come from the germline V gene (reference sequence). V shed 2 bases and J 2 bases; nucleotides not matched to a gene: 2. Each CDR3 protein is one row after TCRdb ran MiXCR on the 5' RACE reads. The sample contains 1.5 million to 2 million distinct CDR3 sequences, more than 30% of which appear only once. This entry comes from a study of identical twins. The sequence derives from a newborn girl in good health. The V call is TRBV20-1, the J call TRBJ2-4; 8 nucleotides align to TRBD2. The material sequenced was cord blood. CDR3 residues: CSARRGGTKNIQYF. CDR3 coding DNA: TGCAGTGCTAGACGGGGGGGTACCAAAAACATTCAGTACTTC.